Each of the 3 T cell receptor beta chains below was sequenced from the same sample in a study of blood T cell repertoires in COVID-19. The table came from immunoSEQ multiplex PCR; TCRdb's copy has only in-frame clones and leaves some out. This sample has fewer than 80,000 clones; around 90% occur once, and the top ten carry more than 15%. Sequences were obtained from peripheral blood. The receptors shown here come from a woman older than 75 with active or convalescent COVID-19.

CDR3 amino acids: CASSQDLERISGGPGTQYF. In nucleotides, the CDR3 is TGCGCCAGCAGCCAAGACCTCGAAAGGATTAGCGGGGGGCCGGGGACCCAGTACTTC. The V gene is TRBV4-1, the J gene TRBJ2-5; 10 positions agree with TRBD2. The J segment lost 7 bases and the V segment lost 0 bases, leaving 17 bases of the junction unmatched. The CDR3 is 19 residues long. Germline V gene sequence: CDR1 MGHRA, CDR2 YSYEKL.

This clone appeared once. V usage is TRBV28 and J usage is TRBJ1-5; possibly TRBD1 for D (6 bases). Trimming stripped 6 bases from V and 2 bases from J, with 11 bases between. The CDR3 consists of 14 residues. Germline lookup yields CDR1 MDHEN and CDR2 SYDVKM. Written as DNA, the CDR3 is TGTGCCAGCAGCACTTACAGGGGCAATCAGCCCCAGCATTTT. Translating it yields CASSTYRGNQPQHF.

CDR3 sequence reads: CAWNRGRGYEQYF. The CDR3, as DNA: TGTGCCTGGAACAGGGGGCGCGGGTACGAGCAGTACTTC. The rearrangement links TRBV30 to TRBJ2-7; 9 bases align to TRBD1. Per the germline V gene, CDR1 is GTSNPN and CDR2 is SVGIG (reference sequence). V lost 4 bases, J lost 4 bases, and 5 bases stayed unmatched. This CDR3 is built from 13 residues.